These T cell receptor beta chains were read from a single sample in a study of T cell changes during pregnancy in multiple sclerosis. Clones were read by immunoSEQ multiplex PCR, and TCRdb kept only the in-frame ones, dropping some. The sample lists 50,000 to 65,000 clones; roughly 90% were seen once. The material was CD8+ T cells from peripheral blood mononuclear cells, obtained before pregnancy. The receptors here all came from a female donor with multiple sclerosis, enrolled in a pregnancy study. CDR3s include the opening cysteine and the closing phenylalanine or tryptophan. D genes are given only for firm matches. Rows may omit the clone size; those that give it use once, few, many or a size class.

TRBJ2-1	TRBD1	once	TRBV4-2	CASSQGGQGIEQFF	TGTGCCAGCAGCCAAGGGGGACAGGGAATTGAGCAGTTCTTC
TRBJ2-5	TRBD1	NA	TRBV6-5	CASSYLDRGGETQYF	TGTGCCAGCAGTTACCTAGACAGGGGTGGGGAGACCCAGTACTTC
TRBJ1-5	NA	NA	TRBV4-2	CASSQDQGNQPQHF	TGTGCCAGCAGCCAAGACCAGGGGAATCAGCCCCAGCATTTT
TRBJ1-1	NA	few	TRBV6-4	CASSVTENTEAFF	TGTGCCAGCAGTGTCACAGAGAACACTGAAGCTTTCTTT
TRBJ1-2	TRBD1	NA	TRBV13	CASSSGQEGNGYTF	TGTGCCAGCAGCTCCGGACAGGAGGGAAATGGCTACACCTTC
TRBJ1-4	TRBD1	many	TRBV4-3	CASSQVRGTGDEKLFF	TGCGCCAGCAGCCAAGTTCGGGGGACAGGTGACGAAAAACTGTTTTTT
TRBJ2-3	NA	NA	TRBV5-1	CASSQGGVWDTQYF	TGCGCCAGCAGCCAGGGGGGCGTCTGGGATACGCAGTATTTT
TRBJ2-4	TRBD1	NA	TRBV2	CASREVGGEMVQYF	TGTGCCAGCAGGGAGGTAGGGGGCGAGATGGTTCAGTACTTC
TRBJ1-1	TRBD1	NA	TRBV5-4	CASSLDAGGTEAFF	TGTGCCAGCAGCTTGGATGCAGGGGGTACTGAAGCTTTCTTT
TRBJ1-1	NA	few	TRBV2	CASREANTEAFF	TGTGCCAGCAGGGAGGCGAACACTGAAGCTTTCTTT
TRBJ2-2	TRBD2	NA	TRBV7-3	CASAAGATNTGELFF	TGTGCCAGCGCAGCGGGGGCCACGAACACCGGGGAGCTGTTTTTT
TRBJ2-2	NA	few	TRBV19	CATNAGGQADTGELFF	TGTGCCACTAACGCAGGGGGGCAGGCGGACACCGGGGAGCTGTTTTTT
TRBJ1-1	TRBD1	NA	TRBV19	CASSIPRRQGVLGTEAFF	TGTGCCAGTAGTATCCCGAGGAGACAGGGGGTTCTTGGGACTGAAGCTTTCTTT
TRBJ1-2	NA	once	TRBV6-5	CASSYSIENYGYTF	TGTGCCAGCAGTTACTCGATTGAGAACTATGGCTACACCTTC
TRBJ2-5	NA	NA	TRBV9	CASSTAQETQYF	TGTGCCAGCAGCACTGCACAAGAGACCCAGTACTTC
TRBJ1-1	TRBD1	NA	TRBV12-5	CASGPQGQGDTEAFF	TGTGCTAGTGGTCCCCAGGGACAGGGGGACACTGAAGCTTTCTTT
TRBJ2-1	NA	NA	TRBV15	CATSSSREIGSQFF	TGTGCCACCAGCTCGTCTAGAGAGATCGGCTCGCAGTTCTTC
TRBJ2-1	TRBD2	NA	TRBV11-3	CASSPTSGGFSYNEQFF	TGTGCCAGCAGCCCGACTAGCGGGGGCTTCTCCTACAATGAGCAGTTCTTC
TRBJ1-2	TRBD1	NA	TRBV9	CASSGETGRDYGYTF	TGTGCCAGCAGCGGAGAGACAGGGCGGGACTATGGCTACACCTTC
TRBJ2-2	TRBD2	NA	TRBV6-5	CASSYSGGGAGELFF	TGTGCCAGCAGTTACTCCGGGGGGGGCGCCGGGGAGCTGTTTTTT
TRBJ1-1	NA	NA	TRBV6-6	CASSVGVTEAFF	TGTGCCAGCAGTGTAGGGGTAACTGAAGCTTTCTTT
TRBJ1-2	NA	few	TRBV29-1	CSVQGRNGYTF	TGCAGCGTACAGGGTAGAAATGGCTACACCTTC
TRBJ1-2	TRBD1	few	TRBV7-2	CASSLAPGTGHGYTF	TGTGCCAGCAGCTTAGCCCCCGGGACAGGACATGGCTACACCTTC
TRBJ1-5	NA	NA	TRBV12-5	CASLAGGENQPQHF	TGTGCTAGCTTAGCGGGTGGAGAAAATCAGCCCCAGCATTTT
TRBJ1-5	NA	few	TRBV6-1	CASSVLNQPQHF	TGTGCCAGCAGTGTCCTGAATCAGCCCCAGCATTTT
TRBJ1-1	NA	NA	TRBV10-2	CASSGGVNTEAFF	TGCGCCAGCAGCGGAGGGGTGAACACTGAAGCTTTCTTT
TRBJ2-2	NA	once	TRBV19	CASRSRDTGELFF	TGTGCCAGTAGGTCGAGGGATACCGGGGAGCTGTTTTTT
TRBJ1-3	NA	once	TRBV13	CASSLGGRGNTIYF	TGTGCCAGCAGCTTGGGGGGGCGAGGAAACACCATATATTTT
TRBJ2-1	NA	NA	TRBV15	CATSRAGWGDEQFF	TGTGCCACCAGCAGAGCTGGGTGGGGAGATGAGCAGTTCTTC
TRBJ2-1	TRBD1	NA	TRBV9	CASSLKGQGPNEQFF	TGTGCCAGCAGTTTAAAGGGACAGGGCCCCAATGAGCAGTTCTTC
TRBJ2-3	NA	NA	TRBV6-5	CASRSGPDTQYF	TGTGCCAGCAGAAGCGGGCCAGATACGCAGTATTTT
TRBJ1-1	NA	NA	TRBV7-6	CASSLTQGGRVNTEAFF	TGTGCCAGCAGCTTGACACAGGGAGGGAGGGTGAACACTGAAGCTTTCTTT
TRBJ2-3	NA	NA	TRBV4-2	CASSQRPTSAGTDTQYF	TGTGCCAGCAGCCAAAGACCCACATCAGCGGGCACAGATACGCAGTATTTT
TRBJ2-5	NA	once	TRBV7-8	CASSPTKRLAKETQYF	TGTGCCAGCAGCCCAACTAAACGGCTAGCGAAAGAGACCCAGTACTTC
TRBJ1-2	NA	NA	TRBV18	CASSPNPGLSDLYGYTF	TGTGCCAGCTCACCAAATCCGGGACTTTCGGATCTCTATGGCTACACCTTC
TRBJ2-4	NA	NA	TRBV18	CASSPPPEGRLHGNIQYF	TGTGCCAGCTCACCACCTCCCGAGGGCCGGCTGCATGGAAACATTCAGTACTTC
TRBJ1-1	NA	NA	TRBV11-2	CASNSPGVITEAFF	TGTGCCAGCAACTCGCCCGGGGTGATCACTGAAGCTTTCTTT
TRBJ1-1	TRBD1	NA	TRBV10-2	CASIPLQGGTEAFF	TGCGCCAGCATACCTCTCCAGGGGGGCACTGAAGCTTTCTTT
TRBJ1-3	NA	NA	TRBV5-4	CASSLDRAGNTIYF	TGTGCCAGCAGCTTGGACAGGGCTGGAAACACCATATATTTT
TRBJ1-4	NA	once	TRBV5-5	CASSLIGQNEKLFF	TGTGCCAGCAGCTTGATTGGACAGAATGAAAAACTGTTTTTT
TRBJ1-1	NA	once	TRBV13	CASSSVGEGTEAFF	TGTGCCAGCAGCTCCGTGGGGGAGGGCACTGAAGCTTTCTTT
TRBJ2-7	TRBD1	once	TRBV9	CASPPDRAYEQYF	TGTGCCAGCCCCCCGGACAGGGCCTACGAGCAGTACTTC